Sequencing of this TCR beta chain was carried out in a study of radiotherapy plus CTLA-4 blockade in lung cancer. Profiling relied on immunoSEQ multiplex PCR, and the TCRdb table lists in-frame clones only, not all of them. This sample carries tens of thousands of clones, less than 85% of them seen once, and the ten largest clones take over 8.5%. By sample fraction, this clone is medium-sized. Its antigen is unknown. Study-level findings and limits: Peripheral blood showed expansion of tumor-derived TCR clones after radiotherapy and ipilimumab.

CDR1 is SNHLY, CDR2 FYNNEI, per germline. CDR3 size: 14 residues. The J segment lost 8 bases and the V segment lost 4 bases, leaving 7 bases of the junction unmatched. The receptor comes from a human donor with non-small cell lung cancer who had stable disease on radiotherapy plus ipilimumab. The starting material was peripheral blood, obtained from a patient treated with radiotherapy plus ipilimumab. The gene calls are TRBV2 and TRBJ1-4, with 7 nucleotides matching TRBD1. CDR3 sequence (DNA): TGTGCCAGCAGTGCTGGCAGGGGGAACGAAAAACTGTTTTTT. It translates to CASSAGRGNEKLFF.